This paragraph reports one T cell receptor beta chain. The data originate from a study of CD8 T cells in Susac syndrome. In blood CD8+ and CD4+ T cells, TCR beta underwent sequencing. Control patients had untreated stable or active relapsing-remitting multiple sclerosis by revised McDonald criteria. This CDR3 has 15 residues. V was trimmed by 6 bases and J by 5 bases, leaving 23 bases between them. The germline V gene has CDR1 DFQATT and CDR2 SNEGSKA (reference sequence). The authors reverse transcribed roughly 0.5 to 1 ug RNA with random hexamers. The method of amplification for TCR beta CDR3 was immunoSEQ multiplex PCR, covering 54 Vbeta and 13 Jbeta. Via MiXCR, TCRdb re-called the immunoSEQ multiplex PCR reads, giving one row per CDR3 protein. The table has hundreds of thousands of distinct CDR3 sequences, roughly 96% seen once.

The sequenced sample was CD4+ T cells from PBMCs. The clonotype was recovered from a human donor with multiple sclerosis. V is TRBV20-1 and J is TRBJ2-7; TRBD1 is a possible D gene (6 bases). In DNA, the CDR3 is TGCAGTGCCATCTTGCATGAGGGGGTATCCAACGAGCAGTACTTC. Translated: CSAILHEGVSNEQYF.